The TCR beta chain under discussion was sequenced for a study of cytomegalovirus exposure and HLA in healthy donors. General study findings and limits: In a later analysis, specific HLA alleles were associated with under 20,000 TCR beta sequences at a 0.05 false discovery rate. Most of the TCR beta V segments (in an earlier analysis) were productive either about 87% or about 30% of the time. Cytomegalovirus status was reportedly diagnosed by the classifier with high specificity and sensitivity. Several V segments, TRBV6-2 and TRBV6-3 among them, could not be told apart and were dropped.

PCR amplification relied on 60 Vbeta primers (plus 13 Jbeta primers). The data were produced by immunoSEQ multiplex PCR, yet TCRdb's version contains in-frame clones alone and is incomplete. The data hold approximately 290,000 clones, with under 90% observed a single time. Per germline, CDR1 LGHNT and CDR2 FRNRAP. V shed 8 bases and J shed 0 bases, with 17 bases lying between them. The CDR3 is made up of 16 amino acids. About this clone itself: The antigen remains undetermined.

The sequenced sample was PBMCs. The chain carries TRBV12-5 and TRBJ1-5, with a tentative D call TRBD1 (5 bases). The TCR was taken from a girl aged 2 to 10 in good health and CMV-seronegative. CDR3 sequence: CASSPIGGYSNQPQHF. The CDR3 DNA reads TGTGCTAGTTCGCCCATTGGGGGGTATAGCAATCAGCCCCAGCATTTT.